This T cell receptor (beta chain) stems from a study of cytomegalovirus exposure and HLA in healthy donors. Researchers ran the PCR with 60 Vbeta and 13 Jbeta primers. The assay was immunoSEQ multiplex PCR, and TCRdb's table has in-frame clones only and misses some. The table has 160,000 or so clones, roughly 78% seen once. From germline, CDR1 is MNHEY and CDR2 SMNVEV (reference sequence). V was clipped by 1 base and J by 1 base; unmatched bases: 5. The CDR3 is 17 amino acids. The chain is built from TRBV27 and TRBJ2-1, with 9 bases fitting TRBD2. Sequenced sample: PBMCs. This receptor was identified in a woman between 40 and 50 years old in good health and CMV-seronegative. In DNA form, the CDR3 reads TGTGCCAGCAGTTTATGGAGGCGGGGGGGTTCCTACAATGAGCAGTTCTTC. It yields the protein CASSLWRRGGSYNEQFF.